This TCR beta chain was recorded in a study of blood T cell repertoires in COVID-19. Study as a whole: The United States, Italy and Spain provided the acute and convalescent COVID-19 samples. Sources were T cells, B-cell-depleted T cells, or PBMCs; the material itself was cDNA or gDNA.

Losses at the gene ends were 5 bases for V and 7 bases for J; bases not matched to a gene: 6. The germline V gene has CDR1 SEHNR and CDR2 FQNEAQ (reference sequence). CDR3 length: 16 residues. As handled by the study authors: Amplification with reference gene primers provided the estimates of nucleated cell counts. TCRdb's table, derived via immunoSEQ multiplex PCR, lists solely in-frame clones and lacks some. That table supplies the V and J calls and clone size; D and trimming were determined from the DNA. Of about 59,000 clones in the sample, less than 75% were seen once. The chain carries TRBV7-9 and TRBJ2-1, with TRBD2 identical over 15 bases. The source of this sequence is a woman aged 70-85 years with acute or convalescent COVID-19. The sample was peripheral blood. This chain's CDR3 is CASSATGTSGGNEQFF. The CDR3 DNA reads as TGTGCCAGCAGCGCCACCGGGACTAGCGGGGGGAATGAGCAGTTCTTC.